The subject of this entry is one T cell receptor beta chain. Its specificity is unknown. Healthy Russian Caucasian donors spanned ages 6 to 90 years. PCR was performed a second time for 7 to 11 cycles using a sample-barcoded 5' primer and a J-beta primer mix. Each CDR3 protein is one row after TCRdb ran MiXCR on the 5' RACE reads. The sample lists under 1,000,000 distinct CDR3 sequences; roughly 35% were seen once. The sample comes from a study of blood T cells in healthy people across ages. General observations from the study: Bulk PBMC profiling left naive and antigen-experienced comparisons inconclusive.

Germline-derived CDR1 and CDR2 are LGHNA and YSLEER. The CDR3 spans 12 residues. The V end was cut by 3 bases, the J end by 2 bases, with 3 bases between. The receptor was derived from a man aged 18 to 30 in good health. Sequencing input: blood. The chain links TRBV4-3 to TRBJ2-3; D is undetermined. The chain's CDR3 is CASSHDTDTQYF. The CDR3 nucleotides are TGCGCCAGCAGCCACGACACAGATACGCAGTATTTT.